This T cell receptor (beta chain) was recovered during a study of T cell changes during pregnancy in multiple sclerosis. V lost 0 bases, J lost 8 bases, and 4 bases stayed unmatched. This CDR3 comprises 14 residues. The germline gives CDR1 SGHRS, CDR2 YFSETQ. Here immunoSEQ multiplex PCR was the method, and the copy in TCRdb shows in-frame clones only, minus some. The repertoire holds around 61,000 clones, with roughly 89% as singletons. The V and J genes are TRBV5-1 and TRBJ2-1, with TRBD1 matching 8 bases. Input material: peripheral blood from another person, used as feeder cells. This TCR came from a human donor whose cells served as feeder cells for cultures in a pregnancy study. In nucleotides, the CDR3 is TGCGCCAGCAGCTTGGGGCAACAGGGGGATGAGCAGTTCTTC. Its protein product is CASSLGQQGDEQFF.